This TCR beta chain was retrieved from a study of blood T cell repertoires in COVID-19. Study information: T cells, B-cell-depleted T cells, or PBMCs supplied cDNA or gDNA.

Authors' methods: Reference gene primers were amplified, and this amplification served to estimate nucleated cell counts. Clones were read by immunoSEQ multiplex PCR, and TCRdb kept only the in-frame ones, dropping some. The DNA was the basis for D and trimming; V, J and clone size are from that table. The sample yields roughly 87,000 clones, approximately 88% seen once. Only one count was recorded for this clone. The CDR3 runs to 13 residues. V was cut by 5 bases and J by 7 bases, with 12 bases left in between. This TCR derives from a man aged 60 to 69 with acute or convalescent COVID-19. V usage is TRBV12-3 or TRBV12-4 and J usage is TRBJ2-1; D gene ambiguous. The sample comprised peripheral blood. The CDR3 protein is CASSARSWNEQFF. DNA of the CDR3: TGTGCCAGCAGTGCCCGGTCTTGGAATGAGCAGTTCTTC.